This TCR beta chain was sequenced during a study of cytomegalovirus exposure and HLA in healthy donors. Study information: The study's early data release held about 85 million unique TCRs from HLA-typed donors.

Regarding the study as a whole: Listed as cytomegalovirus-associated were 150 or so TCR beta chains. About 87% or about 30% of the time was how often most TCR beta V segments were productive, according to an earlier analysis. An analysis that was carried out later associated approximately 17,000 TCR beta sequences with HLA alleles at 0.05 false discovery rate.

60 Vbeta and 13 Jbeta primers were used in PCR. The method was immunoSEQ multiplex PCR; TCRdb's version includes in-frame clones alone and lacks a portion of them. The sample has 100,000 to 150,000 clones; just under 80% are singletons. V lost 8 bases to trimming and J lost 1 base; unmatched junction nucleotides: 10. CDR3 length: 18 amino acids. Looked up from germline, CDR1 is SNHLY and CDR2 is FYNNEI. As for this clone: Its antigen is unidentified.

Source material: PBMCs. The chain couples TRBV2 to TRBJ2-1; 14 bases map to TRBD2. The clonotype originates from a male donor in good health and CMV-seronegative. The CDR3 coding sequence is TGTGCCAGCTCGTACGGACTAGCGGGGGGATGGTCCTACAATGAGCAGTTCTTC. Amino acid sequence: CASSYGLAGGWSYNEQFF.